The sequence of this TCR beta chain was determined in a study of shared clonotypes between healthy human individuals. The table came from immunoSEQ multiplex PCR; TCRdb's copy has only in-frame clones and leaves some out. The table includes hundreds of thousands of clones, around 67% detected once. Healthy HIV-negative adults with no recent acute infections or vaccinations were recruited as donors. Trimming removed 2 bases from V and 7 bases from J, with 15 bases in between. Germline V gene sequence: CDR1 MDHEN, CDR2 SYDVKM. CDR3 size: 14 residues. This clone was seen a handful of times. The V call is TRBV28, the J call TRBJ2-7; tentative D call: TRBD2 (5 bases). Sequencing was done on a sample of memory CD4+ T cells sorted from blood. The subset is: CD45RA-negative fraction. This TCR came from a woman younger than 45 in good health. The CDR3 region is CASSLVGPRGEQYF. CDR3 nucleotides: TGTGCCAGCAGTTTAGTTGGGCCAAGAGGGGAGCAGTACTTC.